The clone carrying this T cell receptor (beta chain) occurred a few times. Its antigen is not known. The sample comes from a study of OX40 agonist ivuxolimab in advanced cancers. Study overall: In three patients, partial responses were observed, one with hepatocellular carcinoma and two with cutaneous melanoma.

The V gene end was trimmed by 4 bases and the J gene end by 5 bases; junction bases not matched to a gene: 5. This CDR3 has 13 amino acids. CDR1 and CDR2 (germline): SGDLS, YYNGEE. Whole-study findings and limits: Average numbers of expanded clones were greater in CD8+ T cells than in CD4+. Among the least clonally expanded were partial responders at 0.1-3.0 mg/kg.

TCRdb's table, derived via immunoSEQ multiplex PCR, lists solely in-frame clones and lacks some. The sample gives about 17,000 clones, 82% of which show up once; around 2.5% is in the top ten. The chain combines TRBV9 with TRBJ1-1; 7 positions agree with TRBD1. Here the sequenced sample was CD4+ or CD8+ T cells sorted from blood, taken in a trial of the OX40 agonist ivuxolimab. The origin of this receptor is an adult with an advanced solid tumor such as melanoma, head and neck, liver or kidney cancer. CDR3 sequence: CASSTTGLTEAFF. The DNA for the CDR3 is TGTGCCAGCAGCACGACAGGGCTGACTGAAGCTTTCTTT.